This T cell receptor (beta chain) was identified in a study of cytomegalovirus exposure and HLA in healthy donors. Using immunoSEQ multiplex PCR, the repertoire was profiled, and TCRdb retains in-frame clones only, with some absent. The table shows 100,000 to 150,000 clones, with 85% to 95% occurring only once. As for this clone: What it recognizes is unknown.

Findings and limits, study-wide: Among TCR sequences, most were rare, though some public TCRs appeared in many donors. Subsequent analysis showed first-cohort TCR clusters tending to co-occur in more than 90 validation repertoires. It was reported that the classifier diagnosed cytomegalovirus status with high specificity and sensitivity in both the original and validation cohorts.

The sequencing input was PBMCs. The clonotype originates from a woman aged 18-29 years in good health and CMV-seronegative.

CDR3 amino acids: CATSRDRQLNQPQHF. The CDR3 DNA is TGTGCCACCAGCAGAGACAGACAGTTAAATCAGCCCCAGCATTTT. The rearrangement uses TRBV15 and TRBJ1-5; tentative D call: TRBD1 (5 bases). Germline V lookup: CDR1 LNHNV, CDR2 YYDKDF (reference sequence). The V and J ends lost 0 bases and 4 bases respectively, with 10 bases between them. The CDR3 consists of 15 residues.